These 25 T cell receptor beta chains came from one sample sequenced in a study of response to subunit inactivated influenza vaccine. One entry per CDR3 protein results from TCRdb running MiXCR on the RT-PCR reads. The sample has roughly 500,000 distinct CDR3 sequences; 16% are singletons. The sample here was CD4+ T cells sorted from PBMCs, taken around 25 months after vaccination. All receptors derive from a man between 50 and 70 years old who received an inactivated influenza vaccine.

A few counts support this clonotype. The J gene is TRBJ2-7, the V gene TRBV11-3, with 7 bases lining up with TRBD2. The trim removed 1 base at V and 2 bases at J, leaving 5 bases unmatched. Germline V CDR1 and CDR2: SGHNT, YENEEA. The CDR3 has 15 amino acids. In nucleotides, the CDR3 is TGTGCCAGCAGCTTAGGGCTAGCGGCGACCTACGAGCAGTACTTC. Residues: CASSLGLAATYEQYF.

The genes are TRBV2 and TRBJ2-7; D call uncertain. The CDR3 spans 13 residues. Looked up from germline, CDR1 is SNHLY and CDR2 is FYNNEI. V was pared by 6 bases and J by 0 bases, with 9 bases between. The CDR3 loop is CASRRDASYEQYF. CDR3 nucleotides: TGTGCCAGCAGAAGAGACGCCTCCTACGAGCAGTACTTC.

The chain employs TRBV14 and TRBJ1-1; no reliable D call. Trimming shortened V by 3 bases and J by 2 bases, and 7 bases separated the two germline ends. Germline-derived CDR1 and CDR2 are SGHDN and FVKESK. The length of the CDR3 is 13 residues. CDR3 sequence: CASSHIPNTEAFF. The DNA for the CDR3 is TGTGCCAGCAGCCACATACCAAACACTGAAGCTTTCTTT.

The genes are TRBV6-2 or TRBV6-3 and TRBJ1-5; 7 nucleotides align to TRBD1. The germline CDR1 and CDR2 sequences are MNHEY and SVGEGT. V gave up 4 bases and J gave up 7 bases; unmatched junction bases: 7. This CDR3 spans 14 amino acids. CDR3 sequence: CASSSHRGSQPQHF. The CDR3 DNA follows: TGTGCCAGCAGTTCGCACAGGGGTAGCCAGCCCCAGCATTTT.

This chain joins TRBV28 and TRBJ1-2; D is unclear. The V gene's germline CDR1 is MDHEN and CDR2 SYDVKM. CDR3 length equals 14 residues. V lost 7 bases, J lost 2 bases, and 14 bases lay in between. CDR3 protein: CASMSPTRNYGYTF. In DNA, the CDR3 is TGTGCCAGCATGAGTCCTACACGGAACTATGGCTACACCTTC.

V usage is TRBV29-1 and J usage is TRBJ2-3; TRBD1 matches at 11 bases. Trimming cost V 7 bases and J 3 bases; bases outside gene matches: 6. In germline, CDR1 is SQVTM, CDR2 ANQGSEA. CDR3 length: 14 residues. In DNA form, the CDR3 reads TGCAGCGCCGCGGACAGGGGGCTTACAGATACGCAGTATTTT. Translating it yields CSAADRGLTDTQYF.

This clonotype was counted a few times. This sequence joins TRBV20-1 and TRBJ2-3; D not resolved. V was trimmed by 6 bases and J by 7 bases, leaving 8 bases between them. Germline CDR1 and CDR2: DFQATT and SNEGSKA (reference sequence). This CDR3 has 10 amino acids. CDR3 residues: CSAEMNTQYF. The CDR3 DNA reads TGCAGTGCCGAAATGAATACGCAGTATTTT.

This clonotype was detected only a few times. The J gene is TRBJ1-5, the V gene TRBV5-8; D is perhaps TRBD1 (5 bases). This CDR3 is 15 amino acids long. Germline assignment: CDR1 SGHTS and CDR2 YDEGEE. Trimming took 2 bases from V and 7 from J, leaving 16 bases between them. The DNA for the CDR3 is TGTGCCAGCAGCTTTTATGGCAGGGCAAGCCAGCCCCAGCATTTT. Translated: CASSFYGRASQPQHF. The full variable domain, in which reference TRBV5-8 and TRBJ1-5 provide the parts outside the CDR3, is EAGVTQSPTHLIKTRGQQATLRCSPISGHTSVYWYQQALGLGLQFLLWYDEGEERNRGNFPPRFSGRQFPNYSSELNVNALELEDSALYLCASSFYGRASQPQHFGDGTRLSIL.

The chain joins TRBV7-2 to TRBJ2-1; 7 bases are shared with TRBD1. The germline gives CDR1 SGHTA, CDR2 FQGNSA. The CDR3 spans 12 residues. J lost 9 bases, V lost 4 bases, and 3 bases had no gene match. The DNA for the CDR3 is TGTGCCAGCAGCTCACAGGGGATTGAGCAGTTCTTC. Protein: CASSSQGIEQFF.

The chain combines TRBV12-3 or TRBV12-4 with TRBJ2-1; 7 bases match TRBD2. J lost 7 bases, V lost 3 bases, and 6 bases had no gene match. The CDR3 contains 14 residues. CDR3 coding DNA: TGTGCCAGCAGTTTTCGGGGGGAGGTAAATGAGCAGTTCTTC. Encoded protein: CASSFRGEVNEQFF.

This clonotype was found a few times. The chain is built from TRBV28 and TRBJ2-4, with D possibly being TRBD1 (6 bases). CDR1 and CDR2 from the germline V gene are MDHEN and SYDVKM. CDR3 size: 14 residues. Trimming stripped 6 bases from V and 8 bases from J, with 17 bases between. CDR3 sequence: CASSPQGLVDIQYF. DNA for the CDR3: TGTGCCAGCAGCCCTCAGGGGCTGGTGGACATTCAGTACTTC.

This clonotype was detected only a few times. The chain has TRBV7-8 and TRBJ2-1; TRBD2 might be the D (5 bases). This CDR3 contains 16 residues. V was clipped by 0 bases and J by 4 bases, with 13 bases between them. CDR1 and CDR2 (germline): SGHVS, FQNEAQ. CDR3 sequence: CASSLARALPYNEQFF. For the CDR3, the DNA is TGTGCCAGCAGCTTAGCGAGGGCACTACCATACAATGAGCAGTTCTTC.

The sample holds a few counts of this clonotype. The chain carries TRBV12-3 or TRBV12-4 and TRBJ1-1; D is unclear. Trimming cost V 5 bases and J 3 bases, with 16 bases left between them. CDR3 length equals 15 residues. CDR3 in DNA: TGTGCCAGCAGTGCAGGTTGGACGGCGGACACTGAAGCTTTCTTT. Translation gives CASSAGWTADTEAFF.

This clonotype occurred many times. The chain uses TRBV25-1 and TRBJ2-1, with TRBD2 identical over 11 bases. Per germline, CDR1 MGHDK and CDR2 SYGVNS. The CDR3 extends over 15 amino acids. V shed 3 bases, J shed 4 bases, and the junction held 2 bases outside the gene matches. In DNA, the CDR3 is TGTGCCAGCAGTGAGCTAGCGGGGGGTTACAATGAGCAGTTCTTC. It translates to CASSELAGGYNEQFF.

This clonotype has just a few counts. The V and J genes are TRBV29-1 and TRBJ2-3; D may be TRBD1 (5 bases). Germline assignment: CDR1 SQVTM and CDR2 ANQGSEA. This CDR3 is built from 11 residues. Deletions cut 7 bases from V and 2 bases from J, with 7 bases between. The CDR3 sequence is CSGQHTDTQYF. DNA of the CDR3: TGCAGCGGACAGCACACAGATACGCAGTATTTT.

This clonotype appeared many times. V usage is TRBV9 and J usage is TRBJ1-1; D gene uncertain. From germline, CDR1 is SGDLS and CDR2 YYNGEE. Deletions cut 1 base from V and 5 bases from J, with 12 bases between. CDR3 length equals 14 residues. The CDR3 loop is CASSVRESWTEAFF. CDR3 in DNA: TGTGCCAGCAGCGTACGGGAGTCGTGGACTGAAGCTTTCTTT.

This clonotype was seen at least ten times. V gene TRBV6-5 combines with J gene TRBJ1-5, with TRBD1 matching 8 bases. The junction had 10 bases not matched to a gene; V was cut back by 4 bases and J by 5 bases. CDR3 size: 16 residues. Per the germline V gene, CDR1 is MNHEY and CDR2 is SVGAGI. CDR3 region: CASSSIRTGPDQPQHF. CDR3 in DNA: TGTGCCAGCAGTTCCATCCGGACAGGGCCGGATCAGCCCCAGCATTTT.

The chain couples TRBV6-6 to TRBJ2-1, with a tentative D call TRBD2 (6 bases). The CDR3 is made up of 12 amino acids. Trimming left V 4 bases short and J 9 bases short, with 10 bases between. The germline gives CDR1 MNHNY, CDR2 SVGAGI (reference sequence). The CDR3 here is CASSSLASEQFF. The CDR3 bases are TGTGCCAGCAGTTCTCTAGCGAGTGAGCAGTTCTTC.

A few counts support this clonotype. This sequence joins TRBV5-1 and TRBJ2-4, with TRBD1 matching over 7 bases. With V trimmed by 4 bases and J by 14 bases, 9 bases remained unmatched. CDR1 is SGHRS and CDR2 is YFSETQ in the germline V gene. CDR3 length: 12 amino acids. The CDR3 region is CASSADDRVEYF. The CDR3 DNA follows: TGCGCCAGCAGCGCCGACGACAGGGTAGAGTACTTC. The full variable domain, in which reference TRBV5-1 and TRBJ2-4 provide the parts outside the CDR3, is KAGVTQTPRYLIKTRGQQVTLSCSPISGHRSVSWYQQTPGQGLQFLFEYFSETQRNKGNFPGRFSGRQFSNSRSEMNVSTLELGDSALYLCASSADDRVEYFGAGTRLSVL.

The sample holds a few counts of this clonotype. The chain has TRBV6-1 and TRBJ1-3, with D possibly TRBD1 on 5 matching bases. In germline, CDR1 is MNHNS, CDR2 SASEGT. Trimming took off 6 bases at V and 4 bases at J, with 10 bases between the two ends. This CDR3 region has 13 residues. The CDR3 region is CASRRDLGNTIYF. For the CDR3, the DNA is TGTGCCAGCAGGAGGGACCTAGGAAACACCATATATTTT.

This clonotype appeared a few times. This chain uses TRBV7-2 with TRBJ2-7; D not resolved. The CDR3 has 13 amino acids. V dropped 0 bases and J dropped 5 bases, with 8 bases sitting between them. Per germline, CDR1 SGHTA and CDR2 FQGNSA. The CDR3: CASSLAVGHEQYF. The CDR3 DNA reads as TGTGCCAGCAGCTTAGCCGTGGGCCACGAGCAGTACTTC.

The genes are TRBV7-9 and TRBJ1-2, with D possibly matching TRBD1 (5 bases). The CDR3 contains 14 residues. Trimming cost V 4 bases and J 6 bases, with 15 bases left between them. The germline V gene has CDR1 SEHNR and CDR2 FQNEAQ (reference sequence). CDR3 sequence (DNA): TGTGCCAGCAGCTCGACAGCGCCGGGGGATGGCTACACCTTC. It encodes CASSSTAPGDGYTF.

This chain joins TRBV7-9 and TRBJ2-3; D assignment may be TRBD1 or TRBD2 (5 bases each). The CDR3 is 17 residues long. Trimming took 4 bases from V and 1 from J, leaving 18 bases between them. Germline CDR1 SEHNR, CDR2 FQNEAQ (reference sequence). CDR3 bases: TGTGCCAGCAGCTCGACTACGGGGCAAGGCGGCACAGATACGCAGTATTTT. It translates to CASSSTTGQGGTDTQYF. The entire variable domain, with the rest obtained from reference TRBV7-9 and TRBJ2-3, is as follows: DTGVSQNPRHKITKRGQNVTFRCDPISEHNRLYWYRQTLGQGPEFLTYFQNEAQLEKSRLLSDRFSAERPKGSFSTLEIQRTEQGDSAMYLCASSSTTGQGGTDTQYFGPGTRLTVL.

This clonotype showed up just a few times. The gene calls are TRBV7-8 and TRBJ1-5; D might be TRBD1 (5 bases). The germline V gene has CDR1 SGHVS and CDR2 FQNEAQ. This CDR3 region has 15 residues. Trimming cost V 1 base and J 6 bases, with 13 bases left between them. This CDR3 reads CASSLDPGPSQPQHF. The CDR3 DNA reads as TGTGCCAGCAGCTTAGATCCAGGGCCCAGTCAGCCCCAGCATTTT.

The sample holds many counts of this clonotype. The chain recombines TRBV28 with TRBJ2-7; 9 positions agree with TRBD1. CDR3 length: 15 residues. V lost 3 bases to trimming and J lost 2 bases; unmatched junction nucleotides: 5. Germline V gene lookup returns CDR1 MDHEN and CDR2 SYDVKM. The CDR3 DNA is TGTGCCAGCAGTTTGACAGGGGGTACAACCTACGAGCAGTACTTC. Translated, it gives CASSLTGGTTYEQYF.